The 11 T cell receptor beta chains reported below all come from one sample, sequenced in a study of blood T cell repertoires in COVID-19. The protocol was immunoSEQ multiplex PCR, while the TCRdb copy is restricted to in-frame clones and leaves out a portion. This table holds approximately 82,000 clones, around 83% found once. The source material was peripheral blood. The source of these receptors is a woman aged 60-75 years with acute or convalescent COVID-19.

The chain employs TRBV3-1 (or the pseudogene TRBV3-2) and TRBJ2-5; TRBD1 aligns across 8 bases. Trimming cost V 4 bases and J 5 bases; bases outside gene matches: 3. This CDR3 region has 13 residues. Germline V gene lookup returns CDR1 LGHDT and CDR2 YNNKEL (reference sequence). CDR3 sequence reads: CASSRDRSETQYF. DNA of the CDR3: TGTGCCAGCAGCCGGGACAGGAGTGAGACCCAGTACTTC.

This chain joins TRBV12-3 or TRBV12-4 and TRBJ2-7; D perhaps matches TRBD2 (5 bases). Trimming stripped 4 bases from V and 4 bases from J, with 11 bases between. This CDR3 has 13 residues. The CDR3: CASSSPTTYEQYF. In nucleotides, the CDR3 is TGTGCCAGCAGTTCCCCGACTACATACGAGCAGTACTTC.

This sequence joins TRBV21-1 and TRBJ1-5. TRBV21-1 is a known pseudogene. This CDR3 has 17 residues. The CDR3 here is CAGRPGTTMVGNQPQHF. The CDR3 coding sequence is TGTGCCGGCCGACCGGGAACAACGATGGTAGGCAATCAGCCCCAGCATTTT.

The chain carries TRBV9 and TRBJ1-1; 8 bases are a match to TRBD1. The V segment lost 0 bases and the J segment 4 bases; nucleotides outside the gene matches: 20. The CDR3 is 20 residues long. The V gene's germline CDR1 is SGDLS and CDR2 YYNGEE. CDR3 sequence: CASSVGNTGGISRHSTEAFF. The CDR3, as DNA: TGTGCCAGCAGCGTAGGTAATACAGGGGGTATTTCTAGACACTCCACTGAAGCTTTCTTT.

This clone came up many times. This CDR3 is also generated by other DNA sequences in the sample. The chain employs TRBV3-1 (or the pseudogene TRBV3-2) and TRBJ2-7, with 7 bases lining up with TRBD2. The germline gives CDR1 LGHDT, CDR2 YNNKEL (reference sequence). J lost 3 bases, V lost 1 base, and 0 bases had no gene match. The CDR3 spans 13 residues. CDR3 in amino acids: CASSQGGGYEQYF. CDR3 in DNA: TGTGCCAGCAGCCAAGGCGGGGGCTACGAGCAGTACTTC.

V usage is TRBV6-2 or TRBV6-3 and J usage is TRBJ1-1, with D possibly TRBD1 on 6 matching bases. The CDR3 is made up of 15 amino acids. The V gene lost 2 bases and the J gene lost 4 bases, with 14 bases spanning the gap. The germline V gene has CDR1 MNHEY and CDR2 SVGEGT. The CDR3 protein is CASSYPPAGATEAFF. CDR3 nucleotides: TGTGCCAGCAGTTACCCCCCAGCGGGGGCCACTGAAGCTTTCTTT.

This rearrangement joins TRBV7-2 to TRBJ2-5; 11 bases agree with TRBD2. The junction had 11 bases not matched to a gene; V was cut back by 1 base and J by 4 bases. The CDR3 covers 18 residues. Germline V gene lookup returns CDR1 SGHTA and CDR2 FQGNSA. In DNA form, the CDR3 reads TGTGCCAGCAGCTTAGGGCTAGCGGGGGGTTCAGTGGGAGAGACCCAGTACTTC. This sequence encodes CASSLGLAGGSVGETQYF.

This sequence joins TRBV3-1 (or the pseudogene TRBV3-2) and TRBJ1-1; D is possibly TRBD1 (5 bases). The V and J ends lost 4 bases and 4 bases respectively, with 25 bases between them. This CDR3 has 18 amino acids. CDR1 is LGHDT, CDR2 YNNKEL, per germline (reference sequence). The CDR3 reads CASSLFPEAGKDRTEAFF. The CDR3 DNA sequence: TGTGCCAGCAGCCTTTTCCCCGAGGCAGGGAAAGATCGCACTGAAGCTTTCTTT.

The rearrangement links TRBV5-1 to TRBJ2-3, with 11 bases matching TRBD2. There are 18 residues in the CDR3. V gave up 5 bases and J gave up 0 bases; unmatched junction bases: 11. The germline V gene has CDR1 SGHRS and CDR2 YFSETQ. The CDR3 DNA reads TGCGCCAGCAGGTGGTTTAGCGGGAGGGCCGTGAGCACAGATACGCAGTATTTT. Encoded protein: CASRWFSGRAVSTDTQYF.

The chain combines TRBV9 with TRBJ2-5; 8 bases map to TRBD2. V trimming: 4 bases; J trimming: 5 bases; junction bases outside the gene matches: 10. This CDR3 has 15 amino acids. The germline gives CDR1 SGDLS, CDR2 YYNGEE. In nucleotides, the CDR3 is TGTGCCAGCAGCTCCCGAGCGGGAGTGCTTGAGACCCAGTACTTC. As protein: CASSSRAGVLETQYF.

This clone was recorded a few times. This chain joins TRBV19 and TRBJ2-7; TRBD2 is a possible D gene (7 bases). V was clipped by 3 bases and J by 1 base, with 19 bases between them. The CDR3 is 17 amino acids. Germline loops: CDR1 LNHDA, CDR2 SQIVND (reference sequence). The CDR3 coding sequence is TGTGCCAGTAGTATTCCCTCCGCGGGGGCAGAATCCTACGAGCAGTACTTC. Amino acid sequence: CASSIPSAGAESYEQYF.